A single T cell receptor beta chain is shown here with its context. Its antigen remains unidentified. The CDR3 is 15 residues long. Trimming at V came to 4 bases and at J to 6 bases, leaving 7 bases not matched to a gene. Germline V gives CDR1 SEHNR, CDR2 FQNEAQ (reference sequence). Clones were sequenced by immunoSEQ multiplex PCR, and TCRdb holds only the in-frame ones, with some missing. The data contain roughly 56,000 clones, roughly 90% of them singletons. The data stem from a study of cytomegalovirus exposure and HLA in healthy donors. General observations from the study: Specificity of a few CMV-associated chains for CMV antigens was verified in vitro. Listed as cytomegalovirus-associated were over 150 TCR beta chains. The tendency of first-cohort TCR clusters to co-occur in the 120 or so validation repertoires was identified by a subsequent analysis.

These donors were members of the roughly 120-subject validation cohort, a group separate from the approximately 700-subject first cohort. The TCR was taken from a woman in her 30s in good health and CMV-seronegative. The chain combines TRBV7-9 with TRBJ1-1; 11 bases are a match to TRBD1. The specimen sequenced was PBMCs. The CDR3 reads CASSSGQGAFAEAFF. The CDR3 DNA is TGTGCCAGCAGCTCAGGACAGGGGGCGTTCGCTGAAGCTTTCTTT. Using reference TRBV7-9 and TRBJ1-1 for the parts outside the CDR3, the full variable domain is DTGVSQNPRHKITKRGQNVTFRCDPISEHNRLYWYRQTLGQGPEFLTYFQNEAQLEKSRLLSDRFSAERPKGSFSTLEIQRTEQGDSAMYLCASSSGQGAFAEAFFGQGTRLTVV.